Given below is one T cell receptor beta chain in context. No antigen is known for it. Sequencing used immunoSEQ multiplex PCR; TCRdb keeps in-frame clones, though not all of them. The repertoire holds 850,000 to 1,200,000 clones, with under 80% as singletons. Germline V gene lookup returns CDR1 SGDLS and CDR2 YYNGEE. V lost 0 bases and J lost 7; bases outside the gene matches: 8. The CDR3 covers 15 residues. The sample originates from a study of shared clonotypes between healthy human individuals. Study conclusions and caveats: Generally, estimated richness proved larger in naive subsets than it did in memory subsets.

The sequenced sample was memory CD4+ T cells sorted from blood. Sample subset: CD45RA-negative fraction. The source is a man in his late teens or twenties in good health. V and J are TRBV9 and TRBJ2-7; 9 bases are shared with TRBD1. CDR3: CASSVGGTGQREQYF. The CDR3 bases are TGTGCCAGCAGCGTAGGTGGGACAGGGCAGAGGGAGCAGTACTTC.